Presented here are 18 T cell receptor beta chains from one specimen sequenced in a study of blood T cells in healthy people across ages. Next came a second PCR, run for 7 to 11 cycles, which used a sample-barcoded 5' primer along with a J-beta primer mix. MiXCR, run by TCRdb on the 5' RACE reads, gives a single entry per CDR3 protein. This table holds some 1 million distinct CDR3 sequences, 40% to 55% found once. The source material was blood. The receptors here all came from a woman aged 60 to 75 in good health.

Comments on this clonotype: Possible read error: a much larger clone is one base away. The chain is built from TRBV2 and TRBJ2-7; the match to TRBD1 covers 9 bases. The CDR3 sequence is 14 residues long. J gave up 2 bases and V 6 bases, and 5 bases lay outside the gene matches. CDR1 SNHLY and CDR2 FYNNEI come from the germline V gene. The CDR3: CASSHGQGPYEQYF. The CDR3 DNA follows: TGTGCCAGCAGCCACGGACAGGGGCCCTACGAGCAGTACTTC.

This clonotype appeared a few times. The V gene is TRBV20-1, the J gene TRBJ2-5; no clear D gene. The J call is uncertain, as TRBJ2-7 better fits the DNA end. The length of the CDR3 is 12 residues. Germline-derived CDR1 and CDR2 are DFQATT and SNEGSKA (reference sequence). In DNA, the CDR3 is TGCAGTGCTAGTCCTGGGAACTACGAGCAGTACTTC. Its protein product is CSASPGNYEQYF.

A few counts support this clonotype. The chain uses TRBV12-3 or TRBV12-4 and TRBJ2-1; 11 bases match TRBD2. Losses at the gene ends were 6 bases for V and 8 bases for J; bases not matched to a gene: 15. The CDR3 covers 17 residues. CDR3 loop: CASREIAGGPVGDEQFF. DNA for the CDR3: TGTGCCAGCAGGGAAATAGCGGGAGGGCCGGTGGGCGATGAGCAGTTCTTC.

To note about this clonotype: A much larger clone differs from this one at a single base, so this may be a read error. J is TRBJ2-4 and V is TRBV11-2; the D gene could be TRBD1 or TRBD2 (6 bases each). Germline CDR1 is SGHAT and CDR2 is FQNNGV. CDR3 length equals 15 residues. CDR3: CTSSPRGRESGEQYF. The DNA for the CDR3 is TGTACCAGCAGTCCCAGGGGCCGGGAGTCGGGGGAGCAGTACTTC.

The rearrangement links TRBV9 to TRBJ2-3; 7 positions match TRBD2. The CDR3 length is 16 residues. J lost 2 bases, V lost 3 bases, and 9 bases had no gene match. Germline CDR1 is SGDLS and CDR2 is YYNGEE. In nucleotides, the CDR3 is TGTGCCAGCAGCGGCCCCGGGGGAGGGTACACAGATACGCAGTATTTT. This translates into CASSGPGGGYTDTQYF.

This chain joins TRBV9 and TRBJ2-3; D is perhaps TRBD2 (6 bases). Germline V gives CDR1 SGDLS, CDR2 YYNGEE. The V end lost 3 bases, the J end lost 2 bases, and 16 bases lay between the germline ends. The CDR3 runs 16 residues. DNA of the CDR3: TGTGCCAGCAGCGATATTCGTCGGGGGAACACAGATACGCAGTATTTT. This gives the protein CASSDIRRGNTDTQYF. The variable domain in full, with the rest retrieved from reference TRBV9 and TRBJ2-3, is DSGVTQTPKHLITATGQRVTLRCSPRSGDLSVYWYQQSLDQGLQFLIQYYNGEERAKGNILERFSAQQFPDLHSELNLSSLELGDSALYFCASSDIRRGNTDTQYFGPGTRLTVL.

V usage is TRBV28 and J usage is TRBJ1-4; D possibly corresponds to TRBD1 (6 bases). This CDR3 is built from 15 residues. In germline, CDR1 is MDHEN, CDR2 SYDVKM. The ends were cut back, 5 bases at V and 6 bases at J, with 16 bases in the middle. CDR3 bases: TGTGCCAGCAGTCCGGACAGCCGTAATTATGAAAAACTGTTTTTT. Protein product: CASSPDSRNYEKLFF.

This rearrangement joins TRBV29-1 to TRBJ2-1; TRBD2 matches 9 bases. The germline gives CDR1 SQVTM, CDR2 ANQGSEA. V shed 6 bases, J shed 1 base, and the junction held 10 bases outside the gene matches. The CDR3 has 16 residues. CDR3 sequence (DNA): TGCAGCGTCGAAAGACTAGCGGCTTTATCCTACAATGAGCAGTTCTTC. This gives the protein CSVERLAALSYNEQFF.

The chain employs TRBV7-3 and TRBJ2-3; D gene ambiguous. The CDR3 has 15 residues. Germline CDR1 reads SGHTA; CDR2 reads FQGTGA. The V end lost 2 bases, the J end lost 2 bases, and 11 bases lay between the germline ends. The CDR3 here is CASSLSDSYTDTQYF. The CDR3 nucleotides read TGTGCCAGCAGCTTATCTGACTCATACACAGATACGCAGTATTTT.

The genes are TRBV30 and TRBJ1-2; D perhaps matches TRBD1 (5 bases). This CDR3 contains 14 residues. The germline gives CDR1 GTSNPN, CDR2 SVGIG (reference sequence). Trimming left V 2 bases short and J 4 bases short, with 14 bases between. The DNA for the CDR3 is TGTGCCTGGAGTACCCCCGGGACGGCCTATGGCTACACCTTC. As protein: CAWSTPGTAYGYTF.

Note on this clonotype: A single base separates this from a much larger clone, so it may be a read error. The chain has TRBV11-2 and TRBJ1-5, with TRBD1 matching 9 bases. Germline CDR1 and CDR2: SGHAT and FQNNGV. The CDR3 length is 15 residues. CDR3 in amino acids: CAGSLSPGQGQPQHF. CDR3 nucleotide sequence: TGTGCCGGCAGCTTATCGCCGGGACAGGGACAGCCCCAGCATTTT.

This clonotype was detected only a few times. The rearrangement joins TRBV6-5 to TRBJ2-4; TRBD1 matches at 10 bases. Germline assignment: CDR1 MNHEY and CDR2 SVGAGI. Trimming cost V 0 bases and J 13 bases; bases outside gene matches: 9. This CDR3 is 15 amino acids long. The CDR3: CASSYSRDRGQEQYF. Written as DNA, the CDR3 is TGTGCCAGCAGTTACTCCCGAGACAGGGGGCAAGAGCAGTACTTC.

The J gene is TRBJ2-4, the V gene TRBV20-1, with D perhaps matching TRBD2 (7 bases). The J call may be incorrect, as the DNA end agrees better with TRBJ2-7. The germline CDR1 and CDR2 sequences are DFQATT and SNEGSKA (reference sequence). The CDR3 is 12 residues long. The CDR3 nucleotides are TGCAGCTCGGGCCCGGGGGGCGACGAGCAGTACTTC. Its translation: CSSGPGGDEQYF.

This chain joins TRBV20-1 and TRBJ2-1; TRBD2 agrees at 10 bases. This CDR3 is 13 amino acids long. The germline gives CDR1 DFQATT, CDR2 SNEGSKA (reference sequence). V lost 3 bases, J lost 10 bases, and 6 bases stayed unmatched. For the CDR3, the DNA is TGCAGTGCTAGTGTTAGCGGGAGGAAAGAGCAGTTCTTC. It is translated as CSASVSGRKEQFF.

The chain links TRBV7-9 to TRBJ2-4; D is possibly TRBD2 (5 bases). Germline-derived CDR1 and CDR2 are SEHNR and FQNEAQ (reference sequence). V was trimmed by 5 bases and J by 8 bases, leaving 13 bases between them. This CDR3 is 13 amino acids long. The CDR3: CASSPRSRDIQYF. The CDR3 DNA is TGTGCCAGCAGCCCCAGGTCGCGGGACATTCAGTACTTC.

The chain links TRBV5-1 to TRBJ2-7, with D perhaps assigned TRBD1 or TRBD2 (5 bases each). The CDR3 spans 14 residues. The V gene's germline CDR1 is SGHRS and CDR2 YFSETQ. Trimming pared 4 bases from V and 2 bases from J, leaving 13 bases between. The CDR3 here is CASSPDGGAYEQYF. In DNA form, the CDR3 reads TGCGCCAGCAGCCCCGATGGGGGTGCCTACGAGCAGTACTTC.

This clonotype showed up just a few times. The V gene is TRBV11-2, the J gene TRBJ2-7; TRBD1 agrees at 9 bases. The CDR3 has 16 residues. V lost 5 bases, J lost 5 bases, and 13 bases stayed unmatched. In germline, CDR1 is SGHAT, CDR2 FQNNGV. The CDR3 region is CASSPPRDRVINEQYF. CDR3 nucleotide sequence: TGTGCCAGCAGCCCCCCCCGGGACAGGGTTATCAACGAGCAGTACTTC. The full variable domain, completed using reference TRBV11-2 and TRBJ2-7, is EAGVAQSPRYKIIEKRQSVAFWCNPISGHATLYWYQQILGQGPKLLIQFQNNGVVDDSQLPKDRFSAERLKGVDSTLKIQPAKLEDSAVYLCASSPPRDRVINEQYFGPGTRLTVT.

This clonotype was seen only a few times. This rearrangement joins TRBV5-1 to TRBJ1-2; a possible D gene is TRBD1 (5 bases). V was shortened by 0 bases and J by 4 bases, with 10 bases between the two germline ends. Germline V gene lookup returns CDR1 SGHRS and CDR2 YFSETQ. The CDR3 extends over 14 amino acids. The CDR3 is CASSLEDRGYGYTF. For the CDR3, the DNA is TGCGCCAGCAGCTTGGAAGACAGAGGCTATGGCTACACCTTC.